Below, one T cell receptor (beta chain) is given with its context. Antigen: not known. The PCR used 52 TRBV and 13 TRBJ primers. TCRdb's copy holds only in-frame clones and misses some; the assay was immunoSEQ multiplex PCR. The sample carries over 25,000 clones, 85% to 95% recorded once. CDR3 length: 12 amino acids. CDR1 is ENHRY and CDR2 is SYGVKD in the germline V gene. The V gene lost 2 bases and the J gene lost 6 bases, with 8 bases spanning the gap. The data belong to a study of regulatory T cells. Study-wide results and limits: Hydrophobic residues at CDR3 positions 6 and 7 were enriched in conventional CD4+ T cells of CD3G-deficient patients.

V gene TRBV10-3 combines with J gene TRBJ2-7; D could derive from TRBD1 or TRBD2 (5 bases each). This receptor was obtained from a person aged 18 to 35 with CD3G deficiency. Sequencing was carried out using conventional CD4+ T cells sorted from blood. CDR3 in DNA: TGTGCCATCAGTGAGGGGACCTCCGAGCAGTACTTC. Protein product: CAISEGTSEQYF.